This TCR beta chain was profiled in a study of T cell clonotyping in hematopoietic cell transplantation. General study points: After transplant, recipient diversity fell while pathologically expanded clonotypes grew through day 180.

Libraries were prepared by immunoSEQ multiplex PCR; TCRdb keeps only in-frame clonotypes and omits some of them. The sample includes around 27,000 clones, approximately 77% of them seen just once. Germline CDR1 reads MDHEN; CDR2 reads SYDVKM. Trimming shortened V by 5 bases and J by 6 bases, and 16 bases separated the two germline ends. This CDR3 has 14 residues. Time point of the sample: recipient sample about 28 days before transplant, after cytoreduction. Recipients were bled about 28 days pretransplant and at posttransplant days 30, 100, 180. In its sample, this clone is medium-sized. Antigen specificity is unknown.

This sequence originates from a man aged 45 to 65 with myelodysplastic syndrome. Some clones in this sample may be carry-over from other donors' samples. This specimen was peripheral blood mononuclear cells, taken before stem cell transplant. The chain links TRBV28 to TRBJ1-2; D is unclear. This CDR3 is CASSLLQEVDGYTF. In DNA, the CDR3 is TGTGCCAGCAGTCTCCTCCAGGAGGTAGATGGCTACACCTTC.